Listed here are 13 T cell receptor beta chains from one sample, sequenced in a study of T cell responses to AZD1222 COVID-19 vaccine. TCRdb's table, derived via immunoSEQ multiplex PCR, lists solely in-frame clones and lacks some. Of 120,000 or so clones in the sample, about 79% were seen once. The sample here was peripheral blood, taken 28 days after the second AZD1222 dose. These receptors came from an adult who received the AZD1222 COVID-19 vaccine.

This chain joins TRBV19 and TRBJ2-1; possible D gene TRBD1, 5 bases. This CDR3 comprises 13 residues. The V gene lost 5 bases and the J gene lost 2 bases, with 7 bases spanning the gap. Germline V gene lookup returns CDR1 LNHDA and CDR2 SQIVND (reference sequence). CDR3 sequence (DNA): TGTGCCAGTAGTCTGGGGCCCTACAATGAGCAGTTCTTC. Translating it yields CASSLGPYNEQFF.

This sequence joins TRBV9 and TRBJ2-6; D possibly corresponds to TRBD1 (6 bases). CDR1 is SGDLS and CDR2 is YYNGEE in the germline V gene. V dropped 4 bases and J dropped 4 bases, with 15 bases sitting between them. The CDR3 is 16 residues long. The DNA of the CDR3 is TGTGCCAGCAGCTCCTCCAAGGGGACAGGGGCCAACGTCCTGACTTTC. As protein: CASSSSKGTGANVLTF.

This clone was seen more than once but under ten times. V and J are TRBV5-1 and TRBJ1-4, with TRBD1 matching over 7 bases. This CDR3 has 14 residues. Germline assignment: CDR1 SGHRS and CDR2 YFSETQ. V lost 5 bases to trimming and J lost 8 bases; unmatched junction nucleotides: 9. The CDR3, as DNA: TGCGCCAGCAGTACTGGGACAGCAGGGGAAAAACTGTTTTTT. Residues: CASSTGTAGEKLFF.

The rearrangement joins TRBV4-2 to TRBJ1-4; D is perhaps TRBD1 (6 bases). The CDR3 spans 14 residues. The germline CDR1 and CDR2 sequences are LGHNA and YNFKEQ. V lost 1 base, J lost 8 bases, and 11 bases lay in between. The CDR3 DNA follows: TGTGCCAGCAGCCAAGGGACAGACGAGGAAAAACTGTTTTTT. Its protein product is CASSQGTDEEKLFF.

The chain employs TRBV7-8 and TRBJ2-3, with TRBD2 matching over 9 bases. This CDR3 spans 15 amino acids. The J segment lost 5 bases and the V segment lost 5 bases, leaving 8 bases of the junction unmatched. Germline loops: CDR1 SGHVS, CDR2 FQNEAQ. The CDR3 DNA sequence: TGTGCCAGCAGCCTTGGGACTAGCTCCGTAGATACGCAGTATTTT. As protein: CASSLGTSSVDTQYF.

J is TRBJ2-7 and V is TRBV7-2, with D uncertain. Trimming removed 1 base from V and 1 base from J, with 5 bases in between. Germline V gene sequence: CDR1 SGHTA, CDR2 FQGNSA. This CDR3 spans 13 amino acids. Here the CDR3 DNA reads TGTGCCAGCAGCTTAGTGGAGTCCTACGAGCAGTACTTC. As protein: CASSLVESYEQYF.

The chain carries TRBV4-3 and TRBJ2-7, with unresolved D. Trimming stripped 0 bases from V and 3 bases from J, with 6 bases between. Germline V gene sequence: CDR1 LGHNA, CDR2 YSLEER. This CDR3 comprises 13 residues. The CDR3 protein is CASSQDTVYEQYF. CDR3 sequence (DNA): TGCGCCAGCAGCCAAGATACGGTCTACGAGCAGTACTTC.

The chain has TRBV7-8 and TRBJ1-1; TRBD1 matches 9 bases. The trim removed 3 bases at V and 1 base at J, leaving 0 bases unmatched. The CDR3 has 14 amino acids. Per germline, CDR1 SGHVS and CDR2 FQNEAQ. In nucleotides, the CDR3 is TGTGCCAGCAGCTTGGGACAGGGGAACACTGAAGCTTTCTTT. Protein: CASSLGQGNTEAFF.

CDR3 nucleotide sequence: TGTGCCGGGGGCTCCGGGGAGCTGTTTTTT. It yields the protein CAGGSGELFF. This sequence joins TRBV12-3 or TRBV12-4 and TRBJ2-2; maybe TRBD1 (6 bases). V was trimmed by 11 bases and J by 6 bases, leaving 7 bases between them. The CDR3 runs to 10 residues.

CDR3 sequence (DNA): TGCGCCAGCAGCCAAGAGACAGGGTTCCGCTACGAGCAGTACTTC. It is translated as CASSQETGFRYEQYF. V gene TRBV4-3 combines with J gene TRBJ2-7; 7 positions match TRBD1. The CDR3 consists of 15 residues. Trimming removed 0 bases from V and 3 bases from J; junction bases left unmatched: 5. Germline assignment: CDR1 LGHNA and CDR2 YSLEER.

The chain is built from TRBV4-1 and TRBJ1-3; possible D gene TRBD1, 6 bases. Trimming took 2 bases from V and 0 from J, leaving 23 bases between them. CDR3 length equals 20 residues. CDR1 MGHRA and CDR2 YSYEKL come from the germline V gene. The CDR3 DNA reads as TGCGCCAGCAGCCAACAGACACCGGGACACCAGTTCTACTCTGGAAACACCATATATTTT. It encodes CASSQQTPGHQFYSGNTIYF.

The chain links TRBV6-5 to TRBJ2-1; unclear D gene. This CDR3 has 13 residues. CDR1 MNHEY and CDR2 SVGAGI come from the germline V gene. The ends were cut back, 7 bases at V and 5 bases at J, with 12 bases in the middle. Written as DNA, the CDR3 is TGTGCCAGCACCCGGACCGCCGACAATGAGCAGTTCTTC. This sequence encodes CASTRTADNEQFF.

The chain recombines TRBV5-4 with TRBJ2-7; D unresolved. The V and J ends lost 1 base and 3 bases respectively, with 11 bases between them. CDR1 is SGHNT, CDR2 YYREEE, per germline (reference sequence). There are 14 residues in the CDR3. This CDR3 reads CASSLMSSRYEQYF. The CDR3, as DNA: TGTGCCAGCAGCTTGATGAGTAGCCGCTACGAGCAGTACTTC.